The 14 T cell receptor beta chains listed next were all sequenced from one sample in a study of blood T cells in healthy people across ages. Next came a second PCR, run for roughly 7 to 12 cycles, which used a sample-barcoded 5' primer along with a J-beta primer mix. TCRdb reprocessed the 5' RACE reads with MiXCR, giving one entry per CDR3 protein. The sample has around 1.5 million distinct CDR3 sequences, approximately 42% seen once. The sequenced sample was blood. The receptors come from a woman younger than 35 in good health.

This clonotype was seen a few times. The chain employs TRBV27 and TRBJ2-3, with 10 bases identical to TRBD2. V lost 5 bases, J lost 5 bases, and 7 bases stayed unmatched. Looked up from germline, CDR1 is MNHEY and CDR2 is SMNVEV (reference sequence). CDR3 length: 15 amino acids. In DNA, the CDR3 is TGTGCCAGCAGTCCCACTAGCGGGGCCGGAGATACGCAGTATTTT. Protein product: CASSPTSGAGDTQYF.

Remarks on this clonotype: Germline and junction disagree at one end, which may indicate a read error. The rearrangement uses TRBV29-1 and TRBJ2-7; the match to TRBD1 covers 7 bases. Per germline, CDR1 SQVTM and CDR2 ANQGSEA. This CDR3 has 15 residues. The CDR3 protein is CGVLKTGTDHYEQYF. The CDR3 nucleotides are TGCGGCGTACTGAAGACCGGGACAGACCACTACGAGCAGTACTTC.

This clonotype has more than one count but fewer than ten. The chain uses TRBV9 and TRBJ2-3, with 7 bases matching TRBD2. In germline, CDR1 is SGDLS, CDR2 YYNGEE. Trimming cost V 3 bases and J 4 bases; bases outside gene matches: 14. The CDR3 is made up of 17 amino acids. The CDR3 DNA follows: TGTGCCAGCAGCGCCGACCGACGGCGGGAGAGGGCAGATACGCAGTATTTT. Amino acids: CASSADRRRERADTQYF.

This clonotype was counted only a few times. The chain has TRBV5-6 and TRBJ2-7, with D perhaps TRBD2 (6 bases). V lost 2 bases, J lost 0 bases, and 12 bases lay in between. Germline V lookup: CDR1 SGHDT, CDR2 YYEEEE. This CDR3 has 15 residues. The CDR3 coding sequence is TGTGCCAGCAGCTTCCGGGAGCTAACCTCCTACGAGCAGTACTTC. Translation gives CASSFRELTSYEQYF.

This clonotype was picked up a small number of times. V and J are TRBV20-1 and TRBJ2-7; 10 nucleotides agree with TRBD1. The CDR3 loop spans 14 amino acids. V was pared by 3 bases and J by 3 bases, with 5 bases of the junction left unmatched. The germline CDR1 and CDR2 sequences are DFQATT and SNEGSKA (reference sequence). CDR3 nucleotide sequence: TGCAGTGCTAGTGACAGGGGGCTAAACTACGAGCAGTACTTC. Its translation is CSASDRGLNYEQYF.

V gene TRBV20-1 combines with J gene TRBJ2-1, with TRBD2 identical over 9 bases. The germline V gene has CDR1 DFQATT and CDR2 SNEGSKA (reference sequence). The CDR3 runs 16 residues. With V trimmed by 1 base and J by 0 bases, 4 bases remained unmatched. Here the CDR3 DNA reads TGCAGTGCTAGAGTCGCGGGGGGGCTCTCCTACAATGAGCAGTTCTTC. It specifies CSARVAGGLSYNEQFF.

DNA of the CDR3: TGTGCCAGCAGTACTGAGCTAGCGGTCACAGATACGCAGTATTTT. This gives the protein CASSTELAVTDTQYF. The chain links TRBV2 to TRBJ2-3, with 7 bases aligning to TRBD2. Germline loops: CDR1 SNHLY, CDR2 FYNNEI. V was clipped by 5 bases and J by 2 bases; unmatched bases: 7. This CDR3 contains 15 residues.

The table lists this clonotype with many counts. The chain couples TRBV12-3 or TRBV12-4 to TRBJ2-6; D is ambiguous. V lost 8 bases and J lost 3, with 14 bases in between. The CDR3 is 15 amino acids. The chain's CDR3 is CASGLSPLGANVLTF. The DNA of the CDR3 is TGTGCCAGCGGTCTCTCCCCCCTTGGGGCCAACGTCCTGACTTTC.

A remark on this clonotype: At one boundary the junction diverges from the germline segment, which might be a read error. This chain uses TRBV20-1 with TRBJ2-1; D gene unclear. This CDR3 region has 16 residues. Per germline, CDR1 DFQATT and CDR2 SNEGSKA (reference sequence). CDR3 bases: TGCAGTGCTGGAGATGGGGTACGGGCCGTCTACAATGAGCAGTTCTTC. Translation: CSAGDGVRAVYNEQFF.

This sequence joins TRBV27 and TRBJ2-7, with a weak D call TRBD2 (5 bases). Trimming removed 8 bases at V and 3 bases at J, with 17 bases between. The germline gives CDR1 MNHEY, CDR2 SMNVEV (reference sequence). The CDR3 has 14 residues. The CDR3 region has the DNA TGTGCCAGCCGTTCCCGGGAACTGAGCTACGAGCAGTACTTC. It specifies CASRSRELSYEQYF.

This clonotype occurred once. The gene calls are TRBV10-3 and TRBJ2-2; D could derive from TRBD1 or TRBD2 (5 bases each). Germline V CDR1 and CDR2: ENHRY, SYGVKD. Trimming cost V 3 bases and J 5 bases, with 16 bases left between them. CDR3 length: 16 amino acids. DNA of the CDR3: TGTGCCATCAGTGAATCGACAGCGGTCGGGACCGGGGAGCTGTTTTTT. Amino acids: CAISESTAVGTGELFF.

The rearrangement links TRBV18 to TRBJ1-1; D might be TRBD1 (5 bases). Looked up from germline, CDR1 is KGHSH and CDR2 is LQKENI. V lost 0 bases, J lost 7 bases, and 9 bases lay in between. The CDR3 is 13 amino acids. The CDR3 DNA reads as TGTGCCAGCTCACCACCATTGGGGCGTGAAGCTTTCTTT. It encodes CASSPPLGREAFF.

This clonotype was observed a single time. This sequence joins TRBV5-1 and TRBJ2-6; TRBD1 agrees at 7 bases. There are 17 residues in the CDR3. From germline, CDR1 is SGHRS and CDR2 YFSETQ. Trimming took 4 bases from V and 0 from J; bases not matched to a gene: 7. The CDR3 sequence: CASSETGLDSGANVLTF. The CDR3, as DNA: TGCGCCAGCAGCGAGACAGGGTTAGACTCTGGGGCCAACGTCCTGACTTTC.

The V and J genes are TRBV5-1 and TRBJ2-7; 9 bases map to TRBD2. CDR3 length: 14 residues. V lost 6 bases and J lost 5; bases outside the gene matches: 9. Germline assignment: CDR1 SGHRS and CDR2 YFSETQ. The CDR3 is CASNFGLAGNEQYF. The CDR3 DNA follows: TGCGCCAGCAATTTCGGGCTAGCGGGAAACGAGCAGTACTTC.